A selection of T cell receptor beta chains follows, all from one sample in a study of blood T cell repertoires in COVID-19. Measured with immunoSEQ multiplex PCR; TCRdb has only the in-frame clones, and not every one. The table has around 130,000 clones, 75% to 90% seen once. The specimen was peripheral blood. The source is a human donor in a cohort sampled during active COVID-19. CDR3s include the opening cysteine and the closing phenylalanine or tryptophan. Fields, in order: J gene, clone size, D gene, V gene, CDR3 DNA, CDR3 protein. The D gene is left open where the match is weak. Only part of the rows carry a size: once, few, many, or a class if the clone is expanded.

J gene: TRBJ1-1; clone size: .; D gene: .; V gene: TRBV12-3/TRBV12-4; CDR3 DNA: TGTGCCAGCAGTTTCACGGTGAACACTGAAGCTTTCTTT; CDR3 protein: CASSFTVNTEAFF
J gene: TRBJ1-2; clone size: few; D gene: TRBD1; V gene: TRBV6-2/TRBV6-3; CDR3 DNA: TGTGCCAGCAGTTCATGGGACAGCCCCTATGGCTACACCTTC; CDR3 protein: CASSSWDSPYGYTF
J gene: TRBJ2-3; clone size: once; D gene: .; V gene: TRBV6-2/TRBV6-3; CDR3 DNA: TGTGCCAGCAGTTACCAGGGCAGACCCACAGATACGCAGTATTTT; CDR3 protein: CASSYQGRPTDTQYF
J gene: TRBJ2-3; clone size: few; D gene: .; V gene: TRBV6-4; CDR3 DNA: TGTGCCAGCAGTGAGAAAGCCACAGATACGCAGTATTTT; CDR3 protein: CASSEKATDTQYF
J gene: TRBJ2-1; clone size: .; D gene: .; V gene: TRBV30; CDR3 DNA: TGTGCCTCCCAACGAGGCTCCTACAATGAGCAGTTCTTC; CDR3 protein: CASQRGSYNEQFF
J gene: TRBJ2-2; clone size: .; D gene: .; V gene: TRBV10-3; CDR3 DNA: TGTGCCGCCAAGGGGGTTAGCGAGAACACCGGGGAGCTGTTTTTT; CDR3 protein: CAAKGVSENTGELFF
J gene: TRBJ2-5; clone size: .; D gene: TRBD1; V gene: TRBV6-2/TRBV6-3; CDR3 DNA: TGTGCCAGCAGCCCCCGGACAGGGTCGGAAAGGCGAGAGACCCAGTACTTC; CDR3 protein: CASSPRTGSERRETQYF
J gene: TRBJ2-1; clone size: once; D gene: .; V gene: TRBV6-2/TRBV6-3; CDR3 DNA: TGTGCCAGCAGTAACAGGGTGGGTCAGTTCTTC; CDR3 protein: CASSNRVGQFF
J gene: TRBJ1-1; clone size: .; D gene: .; V gene: TRBV7-2; CDR3 DNA: TGTGCCAGCAGCTTATATCCCGGAAGCAGCGGCGGCATGAACACTGAAGCTTTCTTT; CDR3 protein: CASSLYPGSSGGMNTEAFF
J gene: TRBJ1-1; clone size: .; D gene: .; V gene: TRBV7-2; CDR3 DNA: TGTGCCAGCAGCTCGGCGGGGGTGGGGACTGAAGCTTTCTTT; CDR3 protein: CASSSAGVGTEAFF
J gene: TRBJ2-3; clone size: .; D gene: TRBD1; V gene: TRBV24-1; CDR3 DNA: TGTGCCACCAGTGGGCCCCTCGGGACAGGGGGCAACACAGATACGCAGTATTTT; CDR3 protein: CATSGPLGTGGNTDTQYF
J gene: TRBJ2-5; clone size: once; D gene: .; V gene: TRBV10-2; CDR3 DNA: TGCGCCAGCAGTGATTACCGGGTCCCGGAGACCCAGTACTTC; CDR3 protein: CASSDYRVPETQYF
J gene: TRBJ2-4; clone size: .; D gene: .; V gene: TRBV15; CDR3 DNA: TGTGCCACCAGCAGAGATGGGGGGGCGGGGGCCAAAAACATTCAGTACTTC; CDR3 protein: CATSRDGGAGAKNIQYF
J gene: TRBJ1-2; clone size: once; D gene: TRBD1; V gene: TRBV5-1; CDR3 DNA: TGCGCCAGCAGCTTGGGGACTCGGGGACAGGGTGGAACTAACTATGGCTACACCTTC; CDR3 protein: CASSLGTRGQGGTNYGYTF
J gene: TRBJ1-3; clone size: .; D gene: TRBD1; V gene: TRBV9; CDR3 DNA: TGTGCCAGCAGCCCGAGACAGGGTCGATCTGGAAACACCATATATTTT; CDR3 protein: CASSPRQGRSGNTIYF
J gene: TRBJ2-3; clone size: .; D gene: .; V gene: TRBV5-4; CDR3 DNA: TGTGCCAGCAGCTTAGCGGGTCTCACAGATACGCAGTATTTT; CDR3 protein: CASSLAGLTDTQYF
J gene: TRBJ2-3; clone size: .; D gene: .; V gene: TRBV5-1; CDR3 DNA: TGCGCCAGCAGCTTGGGAAACGCGGGGCTCACTGATACGCAGTATTTT; CDR3 protein: CASSLGNAGLTDTQYF
J gene: TRBJ1-5; clone size: once; D gene: TRBD1; V gene: TRBV4-1; CDR3 DNA: TGCGCCAGCAGCCAAAAAGGAGGGCGGCGCAGGGGGGAGTACGGTGGCCAGCCCCAGCATTTT; CDR3 protein: CASSQKGGRRRGEYGGQPQHF
J gene: TRBJ2-3; clone size: .; D gene: TRBD2; V gene: TRBV4-3; CDR3 DNA: TGCGCCAGCAGCCACGGGCGGGGGGGGGCGGATACGCAGTATTTT; CDR3 protein: CASSHGRGGADTQYF
J gene: TRBJ1-1; clone size: .; D gene: .; V gene: TRBV27; CDR3 DNA: TGTGCCAGCAGCCAGACAGTCATGAACACTGAAGCTTTCTTT; CDR3 protein: CASSQTVMNTEAFF
J gene: TRBJ1-1; clone size: .; D gene: .; V gene: TRBV6-1; CDR3 DNA: TGTGCCAGCAGTGAATTAAACACTGAAGCTTTCTTT; CDR3 protein: CASSELNTEAFF
J gene: TRBJ1-5; clone size: .; D gene: .; V gene: TRBV4-3; CDR3 DNA: TGCGCCAGCAGCCAAGACCCACAGGTGCAGCCCCAGCATTTT; CDR3 protein: CASSQDPQVQPQHF
J gene: TRBJ1-5; clone size: .; D gene: .; V gene: TRBV19; CDR3 DNA: TGTGCCAGTAGTACTGGGGCCGACTTACCCCAGCATTTT; CDR3 protein: CASSTGADLPQHF
J gene: TRBJ2-1; clone size: .; D gene: .; V gene: TRBV4-2; CDR3 DNA: TGTGCCAGCAGCCAAGACCGTCTAGGGAGGCGCAATGAGCAGTTCTTC; CDR3 protein: CASSQDRLGRRNEQFF
J gene: TRBJ1-4; clone size: few; D gene: .; V gene: TRBV7-2; CDR3 DNA: TGTGCCAGCAGCTTAAGGGCTGGCGCAGGGGATGGAAAACTGTTTTTT; CDR3 protein: CASSLRAGAGDGKLFF
J gene: TRBJ1-1; clone size: .; D gene: TRBD1; V gene: TRBV29-1; CDR3 DNA: TGCAGCGGTTACCAGGGGGGTACTGAAGCTTTCTTT; CDR3 protein: CSGYQGGTEAFF
J gene: TRBJ2-1; clone size: .; D gene: TRBD2; V gene: TRBV11-3; CDR3 DNA: TGTGCCAGCAGCGAGCGGGGCGCCGGCTCCTACAATGAGCAGTTCTTC; CDR3 protein: CASSERGAGSYNEQFF
J gene: TRBJ2-5; clone size: once; D gene: TRBD2; V gene: TRBV15; CDR3 DNA: TGTGCCACCAGCAGAGGAACTCGGGGAGGGGAGACCCAGTACTTC; CDR3 protein: CATSRGTRGGETQYF
J gene: TRBJ1-3; clone size: .; D gene: .; V gene: TRBV6-5; CDR3 DNA: TGTGCCAGCACCGACCAGGGGTCTGGAAACACCATATATTTT; CDR3 protein: CASTDQGSGNTIYF
J gene: TRBJ1-6; clone size: .; D gene: TRBD1; V gene: TRBV12-3/TRBV12-4; CDR3 DNA: TGTGCCAGCAGCCGGCTCCGGGACAGCATCCACTTT; CDR3 protein: CASSRLRDSIHF
J gene: TRBJ1-2; clone size: .; D gene: .; V gene: TRBV27; CDR3 DNA: TGTGCCAGCAGTTTCACAGGGAAGGATGGCTACACCTTC; CDR3 protein: CASSFTGKDGYTF
J gene: TRBJ1-1; clone size: .; D gene: TRBD1; V gene: TRBV7-2; CDR3 DNA: TGTGCCAGCAGCGTACAGGGGGCTTGGACTGAAGCTTTCTTT; CDR3 protein: CASSVQGAWTEAFF
J gene: TRBJ1-2; clone size: .; D gene: .; V gene: TRBV9; CDR3 DNA: TGTGCCAGCAGCGCACAGGGCCGCGGCTACACCTTC; CDR3 protein: CASSAQGRGYTF
J gene: TRBJ1-2; clone size: once; D gene: .; V gene: TRBV27; CDR3 DNA: TGTGCCAGCAGCCGGTCAGGGAACTATGGCTACACCTTC; CDR3 protein: CASSRSGNYGYTF
J gene: TRBJ2-7; clone size: .; D gene: .; V gene: TRBV6-2/TRBV6-3; CDR3 DNA: TGTGCCAGCAGTTACCTTTCAACGCGGGGCGAGCAGTACTTC; CDR3 protein: CASSYLSTRGEQYF
J gene: TRBJ2-3; clone size: .; D gene: TRBD2; V gene: TRBV29-1; CDR3 DNA: TGCAGCACCGGGACTAGCGGAATGAGCACAGATACGCAGTATTTT; CDR3 protein: CSTGTSGMSTDTQYF
J gene: TRBJ1-3; clone size: few; D gene: .; V gene: TRBV6-5; CDR3 DNA: TGTGCCAGCAGTTTCTCCATCAACTCTGGAAACACCATATATTTT; CDR3 protein: CASSFSINSGNTIYF
J gene: TRBJ2-4; clone size: .; D gene: TRBD2; V gene: TRBV5-4; CDR3 DNA: TGTGCCAGCAGCCCGGGAGGGGCAGAAGCCAAAAACATTCAGTACTTC; CDR3 protein: CASSPGGAEAKNIQYF
J gene: TRBJ1-2; clone size: .; D gene: TRBD1; V gene: TRBV11-2; CDR3 DNA: TGTGCCAGCAGCCATGGGACAGGGGATGGCTACACCTTC; CDR3 protein: CASSHGTGDGYTF
J gene: TRBJ2-5; clone size: .; D gene: .; V gene: TRBV20-1; CDR3 DNA: TGCAGTGCTAGTGTAACGAGGGAGACCCAGTACTTC; CDR3 protein: CSASVTRETQYF
J gene: TRBJ1-2; clone size: .; D gene: TRBD1; V gene: TRBV4-3; CDR3 DNA: TGCGCCAGCAGCCAAGAGCCGGACAGGGAGGGTGGCTACACCTTC; CDR3 protein: CASSQEPDREGGYTF
J gene: TRBJ1-1; clone size: .; D gene: .; V gene: TRBV29-1; CDR3 DNA: TGCAGCGTTGCCGGGTCTCCGGAGGCTTTCTTT; CDR3 protein: CSVAGSPEAFF
J gene: TRBJ2-6; clone size: .; D gene: .; V gene: TRBV19; CDR3 DNA: TGTGCCAGTAGCCTGACAGGTCCTTACTCTGGGGCCAACGTCCTGACTTTC; CDR3 protein: CASSLTGPYSGANVLTF
J gene: TRBJ1-5; clone size: .; D gene: .; V gene: TRBV7-9; CDR3 DNA: TGTGCCAGCAGCTTATCGGAGGAAAATCAGCCCCAGCATTTT; CDR3 protein: CASSLSEENQPQHF
J gene: TRBJ1-4; clone size: .; D gene: .; V gene: TRBV4-3; CDR3 DNA: TGCGCCAGCAGCTCCTTTAGCGGCGATGAAAAACTGTTTTTT; CDR3 protein: CASSSFSGDEKLFF
J gene: TRBJ1-2; clone size: .; D gene: .; V gene: TRBV30; CDR3 DNA: TGTGCCTGTGTCCCGATTGCGGGAGGCTACACCTTC; CDR3 protein: CACVPIAGGYTF
J gene: TRBJ2-7; clone size: .; D gene: TRBD1; V gene: TRBV2; CDR3 DNA: TGTGCCAGCAGTGAGCCCCTCGGACAGGGAGGATCCTACGAGCAGTACTTC; CDR3 protein: CASSEPLGQGGSYEQYF
J gene: TRBJ2-1; clone size: .; D gene: .; V gene: TRBV18; CDR3 DNA: TGTGCCAGCTCACTAGCGGTAGACAATGAGCAGTTCTTC; CDR3 protein: CASSLAVDNEQFF
J gene: TRBJ2-2; clone size: .; D gene: TRBD1; V gene: TRBV7-6; CDR3 DNA: TGTGCCAGCAGCTTAGAGGACAGGGGGAACACCGGGGAGCTGTTTTTT; CDR3 protein: CASSLEDRGNTGELFF
J gene: TRBJ2-4; clone size: .; D gene: .; V gene: TRBV6-2/TRBV6-3; CDR3 DNA: TGTGCCAGCAGTTACTTCGCAGGGGTGTCTGAAAACATTCAGTACTTC; CDR3 protein: CASSYFAGVSENIQYF
J gene: TRBJ2-3; clone size: .; D gene: TRBD2; V gene: TRBV10-2; CDR3 DNA: TGCGCCAGCAGTGAGTCATCGGGGACTAGCGGGCCCACAGATACGCAGTATTTT; CDR3 protein: CASSESSGTSGPTDTQYF
J gene: TRBJ1-5; clone size: once; D gene: .; V gene: TRBV6-2/TRBV6-3; CDR3 DNA: TGTGCCAGCAGTTCCGCGGCTCAGCCCCAGCATTTT; CDR3 protein: CASSSAAQPQHF
J gene: TRBJ1-3; clone size: few; D gene: .; V gene: TRBV12-5; CDR3 DNA: TGTGCTAGTGGTGCAAGGACAGACTCTAGAAACACCATATATTTT; CDR3 protein: CASGARTDSRNTIYF
J gene: TRBJ2-2; clone size: .; D gene: TRBD1; V gene: TRBV27; CDR3 DNA: TGTGCCAGCAGTTTAGAAAAGAGGGACAGGGCCCTCACCGGGGAGCTGTTTTTT; CDR3 protein: CASSLEKRDRALTGELFF
J gene: TRBJ2-3; clone size: .; D gene: TRBD2; V gene: TRBV3-1/TRBV3-2; CDR3 DNA: TGTGCCAGCAGCCCTCCCGGGACTAGCGGTACGCAGTATTTT; CDR3 protein: CASSPPGTSGTQYF